These 14 T cell receptor beta chains share one sample of origin, sequenced in a study of T cells after yellow fever vaccination. TCRdb processed the 5' RACE reads anew with MiXCR; each CDR3 protein has one entry. The sample carries 68,000 or so distinct CDR3 sequences, roughly 7.3% recorded once. Sample: CD8+ T cells sorted from PBMCs, taken 15 days after the yellow fever booster vaccination. All receptors come from a man aged 25-45 years who received the YFV17D yellow fever vaccine.

This clonotype came up many times. The CDR3 here is CASNHNRASGDRAEISYNEQFF. CDR3 coding DNA: TGTGCCAGCAACCATAACAGGGCTAGCGGGGACAGAGCCGAGATCTCCTACAATGAGCAGTTCTTC. The chain uses TRBV5-2 and TRBJ2-1; TRBD2 is the table's D call, not checked against the DNA. TRBV5-2 is annotated as a pseudogene. The CDR3 length is 22 residues.

This clonotype was picked up many times. The genes are TRBV25-1 and TRBJ2-7; maybe TRBD2 (5 bases). Germline CDR1 and CDR2: MGHDK and SYGVNS. V was clipped by 2 bases and J by 4 bases, with 9 bases between them. The CDR3 consists of 13 residues. This chain's CDR3 is CASSETSSYEQYF. The CDR3 region has the DNA TGTGCCAGCAGTGAAACTAGTTCGTACGAGCAGTACTTC.

This clonotype was counted at least ten times. V and J are TRBV28 and TRBJ2-2, with D perhaps matching TRBD1 (6 bases). CDR3 length: 13 residues. Germline V gene lookup returns CDR1 MDHEN and CDR2 SYDVKM. V was pared by 8 bases and J by 6 bases, with 13 bases between. The CDR3 DNA is TGTGCCAGCCTACAGGGTAGCGCCGGGGAGCTGTTTTTT. This codes for CASLQGSAGELFF.

A few counts support this clonotype. The rearrangement joins TRBV5-1 to TRBJ2-6; TRBD1 agrees at 8 bases. CDR3 length: 19 residues. Trimming at V came to 4 bases and at J to 0 bases, leaving 12 bases not matched to a gene. Looked up from germline, CDR1 is SGHRS and CDR2 is YFSETQ. The CDR3 spells CASSINRDRQTSGANVLTF. For the CDR3, the DNA is TGCGCCAGCAGCATAAACCGGGACAGGCAAACCTCTGGGGCCAACGTCCTGACTTTC.

Many counts were recorded for this clonotype. The rearrangement joins TRBV18 to TRBJ2-5, with D perhaps assigned TRBD1 or TRBD2 (5 bases each). Between the trimmed V and J ends, which lost 6 bases and 0 bases, there was a span of 11 bases. Looked up from germline, CDR1 is KGHSH and CDR2 is LQKENI. This CDR3 comprises 14 residues. The CDR3, as DNA: TGTGCCAGCTCGCCGGGACCGTACCAAGAGACCCAGTACTTC. Protein: CASSPGPYQETQYF.

This clonotype was seen at least ten times. The V call is TRBV10-3, the J call TRBJ2-2, with 7 bases that match TRBD1. Germline V gene lookup returns CDR1 ENHRY and CDR2 SYGVKD. Losses at the gene ends were 6 bases for V and 4 bases for J; bases not matched to a gene: 2. This CDR3 comprises 13 residues. The CDR3: CAISPGGTGELFF. CDR3 nucleotide sequence: TGTGCCATCAGCCCAGGGGGCACCGGGGAGCTGTTTTTT.

Regarding this clonotype: A read error may be the cause here, since a much bigger clone is one base away. The V and J genes are TRBV15 and TRBJ1-1; no firm D call. The CDR3 is 14 amino acids. Germline values: CDR1 LNHNV, CDR2 YYDKDF (reference sequence). V dropped 0 bases and J dropped 6 bases, with 11 bases sitting between them. The CDR3 DNA follows: TGTGCCACCAGCAGAGAAGAGGGAAGCTCTGAAGCTTTCTTT. It encodes CATSREEGSSEAFF.

This clonotype has ten or more counts. V usage is TRBV12-3 or TRBV12-4 and J usage is TRBJ1-3; no clear D gene. The CDR3 is 14 amino acids. V lost 3 bases to trimming and J lost 3 bases, with 9 bases between them. The DNA of the CDR3 is TGTGCCAGCAGTTTTCTGGGAGATGGAAACACCATATATTTT. Translated: CASSFLGDGNTIYF.

This clonotype was counted at least ten times. The genes are TRBV20-1 and TRBJ2-3; TRBD1 matches at 9 bases. Per the germline V gene, CDR1 is DFQATT and CDR2 is SNEGSKA (reference sequence). This CDR3 is built from 16 residues. The V gene end was trimmed by 0 bases and the J gene end by 5 bases; junction bases not matched to a gene: 9. The CDR3, as DNA: TGCAGTGCTAGAGACCCGTCGGGACAGGGTGTAGATACGCAGTATTTT. This encodes CSARDPSGQGVDTQYF.

This clonotype showed up many times. The DNA for the CDR3 is TGTGCCAGCAGCCGCGGACTAGCCGGCTACGAGCAGTACTTC. This encodes CASSRGLAGYEQYF. The chain recombines TRBV12-3 or TRBV12-4 with TRBJ2-7, with TRBD2 identical over 8 bases. The junction had 7 bases not matched to a gene; V was cut back by 6 bases and J by 3 bases. This CDR3 has 14 amino acids.

This clonotype was observed many times. The V gene is TRBV5-1, the J gene TRBJ2-2; D possibly matches TRBD1 or TRBD2 (5 bases each). CDR3 size: 15 residues. CDR1 and CDR2 from the germline V gene are SGHRS and YFSETQ. V was shortened by 3 bases and J by 4 bases, with 13 bases between the two germline ends. This CDR3 reads CASSWGTGLTGELFF. CDR3 DNA sequence: TGCGCCAGCAGCTGGGGGACCGGCCTCACCGGGGAGCTGTTTTTT.

This clonotype was observed many times. The gene calls are TRBV20-1 and TRBJ2-7; 10 bases align to TRBD1. Per germline, CDR1 DFQATT and CDR2 SNEGSKA (reference sequence). The CDR3 is made up of 13 amino acids. The V gene end was trimmed by 6 bases and the J gene end by 5 bases; junction bases not matched to a gene: 7. Here the CDR3 reads CSALPGQGNEQYF. CDR3 DNA sequence: TGCAGTGCCCTACCGGGACAGGGGAACGAGCAGTACTTC.

This clonotype was counted many times. The chain employs TRBV7-2 and TRBJ2-7; unclear D gene. The germline CDR1 and CDR2 sequences are SGHTA and FQGNSA. V was pared by 4 bases and J by 5 bases, with 9 bases between. The CDR3 is 12 amino acids. CDR3: CASSSDLHEQYF. In DNA form, the CDR3 reads TGTGCCAGCAGCTCCGACCTTCACGAGCAGTACTTC.

In this sample, this clonotype turned up many times. The V call is TRBV7-9, the J call TRBJ2-5; no definite D call. V was pared by 8 bases and J by 5 bases, with 15 bases between. This CDR3 contains 13 residues. CDR1 and CDR2 from the germline V gene are SEHNR and FQNEAQ (reference sequence). In nucleotides, the CDR3 is TGTGCCAGCGGGGTAACTCAGGCGGAGACCCAGTACTTC. Its translation is CASGVTQAETQYF.